Sequencing of this T cell receptor (beta chain) was carried out in a study of tumor-infiltrating lymphocytes in primary liver carcinoma. Study in general: Staging of the tumors gave T1-T3 N0M0, with widths of roughly 4.2 to 11 cm.

The source material, roughly 18-32 mg of unsorted bulk tissue, was used to co-extract RNA and DNA. The template, roughly 510 ng total RNA, yielded TCR beta cDNA made with a constant-region primer. Generation of the TCR beta libraries relied on three nested multiplex PCR rounds using slightly modified ARM-PCR. Amplification in the first two PCR rounds was performed using TRBV1-TRBV30 forward primers and a C-beta reverse primer for roughly 9 cycles each. TCRdb reanalysed the multiplex PCR reads using MiXCR and keeps one entry per CDR3 protein. The data contain 100,000 or so distinct CDR3 sequences, about two thirds of them seen just once; the ten biggest clones take up roughly an eighth. The junction had 12 bases not matched to a gene; V was cut back by 4 bases and J by 4 bases. This CDR3 has 16 amino acids. This clonotype was seen repeatedly, ten times or more.

Source material: liver tumor tissue from sampling region 2. Subset indicated: tumor region T2, inferior pole. The TCR was taken from a woman aged 60-70 years with primary liver carcinoma and hepatitis B virus infection. The V call is TRBV12-3 or TRBV12-4, the J call TRBJ2-5; TRBD2 matches 7 bases. The CDR3 protein is CASSSPFGLVGETQYF. The DNA for the CDR3 is TGTGCCAGCAGTTCACCCTTCGGACTAGTCGGAGAGACCCAGTACTTC.